This T cell receptor beta chain is from a study of shared clonotypes between healthy human individuals. Overall study: CD4 naive and CD4 memory each took three plates per donor, while CD8 naive took two and CD8 memory one.

Deep-level running was used for the assay. TCRdb keeps only in-frame clones here, not all; method: immunoSEQ multiplex PCR. Of roughly 2.4 million clones in the sample, 95% are singletons; the top ten hold roughly 0.13%. A remark on this clone: Its target is unknown.

CDR1 and CDR2 (germline): MDHEN, SYDVKM. With 2 bases clipped from V and 7 bases from J, the junction kept 11 bases outside the gene matches. The length of the CDR3 is 17 residues. Study-level points and caveats: When naive CD4 clonotypes were compared across a few donors, about 4.9% were shared. Sorted-subset samples were not fully sequenced, rarefaction indicated.

This sequence was found in a man aged 18 to 30 in good health. The chain links TRBV28 to TRBJ1-6, with 7 positions matching TRBD1. Specimen: naive CD4+ T cells sorted from blood. The sample's subset: CD45RA+ positively selected. The CDR3 sequence: CASSLVGGQGENSPLHF. The CDR3 bases are TGTGCCAGCAGTTTAGTAGGGGGGCAGGGGGAGAATTCACCCCTCCACTTT.